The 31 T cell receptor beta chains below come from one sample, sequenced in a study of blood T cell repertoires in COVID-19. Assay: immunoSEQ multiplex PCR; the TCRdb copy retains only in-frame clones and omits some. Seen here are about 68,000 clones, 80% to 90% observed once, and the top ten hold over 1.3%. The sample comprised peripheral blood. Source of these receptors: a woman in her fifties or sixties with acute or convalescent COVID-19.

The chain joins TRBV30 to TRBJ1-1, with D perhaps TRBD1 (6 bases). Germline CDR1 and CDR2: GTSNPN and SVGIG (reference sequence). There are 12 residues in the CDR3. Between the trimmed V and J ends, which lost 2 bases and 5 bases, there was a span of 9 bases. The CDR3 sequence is CAWSPTGTEAFF. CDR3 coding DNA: TGTGCCTGGAGTCCAACAGGGACTGAAGCTTTCTTT.

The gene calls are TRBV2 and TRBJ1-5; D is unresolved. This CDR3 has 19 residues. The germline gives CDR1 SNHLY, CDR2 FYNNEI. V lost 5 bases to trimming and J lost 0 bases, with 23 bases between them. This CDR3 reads CASSSGGGRFTDSNQPQHF. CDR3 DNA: TGTGCCAGCAGTTCCGGTGGAGGGCGATTCACAGATAGCAATCAGCCCCAGCATTTT. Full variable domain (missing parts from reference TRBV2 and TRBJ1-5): EPEVTQTPSHQVTQMGQEVILRCVPISNHLYFYWYRQILGQKVEFLVSFYNNEISEKSEIFDDQFSVERPDGSNFTLKIRSTKLEDSAMYFCASSSGGGRFTDSNQPQHFGDGTRLSIL.

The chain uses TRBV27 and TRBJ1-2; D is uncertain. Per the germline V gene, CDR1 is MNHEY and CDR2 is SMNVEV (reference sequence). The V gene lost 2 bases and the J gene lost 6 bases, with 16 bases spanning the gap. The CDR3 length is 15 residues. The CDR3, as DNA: TGTGCCAGCAGTTTAGGGGTCGGGGTCCTGAATGGCTACACCTTC. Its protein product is CASSLGVGVLNGYTF.

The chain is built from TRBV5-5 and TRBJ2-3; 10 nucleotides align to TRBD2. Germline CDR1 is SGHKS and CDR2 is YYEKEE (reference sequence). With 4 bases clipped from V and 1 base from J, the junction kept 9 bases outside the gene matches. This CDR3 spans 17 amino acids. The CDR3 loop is CASSPLPTSGGTDTQYF. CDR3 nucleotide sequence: TGTGCCAGCAGCCCGCTTCCTACTAGCGGGGGCACAGATACGCAGTATTTT.

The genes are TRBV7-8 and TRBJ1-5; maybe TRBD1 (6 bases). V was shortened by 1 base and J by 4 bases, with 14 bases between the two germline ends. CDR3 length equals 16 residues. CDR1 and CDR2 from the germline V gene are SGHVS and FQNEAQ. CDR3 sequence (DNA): TGTGCCAGCAGCTTAGGGACAGCTTCCCAAAATCAGCCCCAGCATTTT. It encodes CASSLGTASQNQPQHF.

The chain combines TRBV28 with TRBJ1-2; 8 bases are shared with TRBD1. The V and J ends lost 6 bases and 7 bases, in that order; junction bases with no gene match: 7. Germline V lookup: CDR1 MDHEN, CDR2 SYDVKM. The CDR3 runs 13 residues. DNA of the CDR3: TGTGCCAGCAGCCAACAGGGGGGCGGTGGCTACACCTTC. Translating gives CASSQQGGGGYTF.

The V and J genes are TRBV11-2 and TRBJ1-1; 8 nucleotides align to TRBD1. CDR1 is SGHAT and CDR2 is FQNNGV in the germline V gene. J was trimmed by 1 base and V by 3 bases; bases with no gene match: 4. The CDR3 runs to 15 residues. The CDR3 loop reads CASSFGDRRNTEAFF. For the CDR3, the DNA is TGTGCCAGCAGCTTCGGGGACAGGAGGAACACTGAAGCTTTCTTT.

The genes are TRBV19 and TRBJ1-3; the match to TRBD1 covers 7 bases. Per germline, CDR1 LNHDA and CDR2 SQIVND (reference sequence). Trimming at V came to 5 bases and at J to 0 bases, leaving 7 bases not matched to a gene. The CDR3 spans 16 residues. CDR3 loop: CASSSWTGPSGNTIYF. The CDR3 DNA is TGTGCCAGTAGTTCATGGACAGGACCCTCTGGAAACACCATATATTTT. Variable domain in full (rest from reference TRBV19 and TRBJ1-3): DGGITQSPKYLFRKEGQNVTLSCEQNLNHDAMYWYRQDPGQGLRLIYYSQIVNDFQKGDIAEGYSVSREKKESFPLTVTSAQKNPTAFYLCASSSWTGPSGNTIYFGEGSWLTVV.

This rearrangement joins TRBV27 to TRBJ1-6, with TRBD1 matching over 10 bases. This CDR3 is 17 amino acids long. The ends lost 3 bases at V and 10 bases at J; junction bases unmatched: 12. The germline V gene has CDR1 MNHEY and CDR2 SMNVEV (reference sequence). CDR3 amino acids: CASSFSSTGTGVSPLHF. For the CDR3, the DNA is TGTGCCAGCAGTTTTTCCTCGACCGGGACAGGGGTGTCACCCCTCCACTTT.

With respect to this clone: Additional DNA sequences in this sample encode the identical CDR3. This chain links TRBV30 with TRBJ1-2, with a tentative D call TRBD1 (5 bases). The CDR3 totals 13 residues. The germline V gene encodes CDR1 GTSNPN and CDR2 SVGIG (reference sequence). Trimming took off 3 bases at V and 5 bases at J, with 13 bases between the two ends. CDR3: CAWSRDRPYGYTF. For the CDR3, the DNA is TGTGCCTGGAGCCGAGACAGACCTTATGGCTACACCTTC.

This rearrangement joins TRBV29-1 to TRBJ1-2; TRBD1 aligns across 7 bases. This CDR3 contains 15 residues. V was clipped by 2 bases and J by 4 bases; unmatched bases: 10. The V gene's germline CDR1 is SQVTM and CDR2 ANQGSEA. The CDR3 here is CSVEFGQGVSYGYTF. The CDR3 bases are TGCAGCGTTGAATTTGGCCAGGGGGTATCCTATGGCTACACCTTC. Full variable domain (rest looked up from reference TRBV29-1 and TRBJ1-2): SAVISQKPSRDICQRGTSLTIQCQVDSQVTMMFWYRQQPGQSLTLIATANQGSEATYESGFVIDKFPISRPNLTFSTLTVSNMSPEDSSIYLCSVEFGQGVSYGYTFGSGTRLTVV.

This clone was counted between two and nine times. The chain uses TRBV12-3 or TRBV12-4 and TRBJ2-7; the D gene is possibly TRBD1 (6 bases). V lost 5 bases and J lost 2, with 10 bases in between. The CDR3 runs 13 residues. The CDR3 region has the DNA TGTGCCAGCAGTCCGGGACAAACCTACGAGCAGTACTTC. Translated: CASSPGQTYEQYF.

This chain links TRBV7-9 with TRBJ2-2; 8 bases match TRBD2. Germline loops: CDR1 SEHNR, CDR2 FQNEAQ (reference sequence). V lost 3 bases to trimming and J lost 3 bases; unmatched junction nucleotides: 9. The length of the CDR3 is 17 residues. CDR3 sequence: CASSLQREWGDTGELFF. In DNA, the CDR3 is TGTGCCAGCAGCTTGCAGCGGGAGTGGGGGGACACCGGGGAGCTGTTTTTT.

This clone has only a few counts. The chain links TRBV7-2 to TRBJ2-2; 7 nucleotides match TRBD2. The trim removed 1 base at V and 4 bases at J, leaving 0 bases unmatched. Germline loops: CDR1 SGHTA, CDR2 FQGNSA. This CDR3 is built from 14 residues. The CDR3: CASSLGGSTGELFF. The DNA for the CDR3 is TGTGCCAGCAGCTTAGGCGGGAGCACCGGGGAGCTGTTTTTT.

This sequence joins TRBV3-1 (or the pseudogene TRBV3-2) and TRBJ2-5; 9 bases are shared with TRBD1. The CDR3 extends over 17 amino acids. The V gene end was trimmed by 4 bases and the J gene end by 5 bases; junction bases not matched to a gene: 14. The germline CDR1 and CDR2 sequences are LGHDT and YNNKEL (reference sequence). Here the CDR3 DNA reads TGTGCCAGCAGCCCTCCCTTCGGGACAGGGTTTAGGGAGACCCAGTACTTC. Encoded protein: CASSPPFGTGFRETQYF.

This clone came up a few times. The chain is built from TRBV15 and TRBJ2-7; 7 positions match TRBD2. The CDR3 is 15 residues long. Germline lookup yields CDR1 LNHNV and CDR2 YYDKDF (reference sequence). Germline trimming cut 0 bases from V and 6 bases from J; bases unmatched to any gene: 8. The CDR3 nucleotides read TGTGCCACCAGCAGAGAACGGGGCGGGAGAGGCGAGCAGTACTTC. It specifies CATSRERGGRGEQYF.

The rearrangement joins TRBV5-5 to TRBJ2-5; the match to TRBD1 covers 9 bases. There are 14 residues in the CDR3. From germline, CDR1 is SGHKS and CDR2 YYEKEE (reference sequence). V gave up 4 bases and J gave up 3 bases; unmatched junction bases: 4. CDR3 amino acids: CASSRRQGEETQYF. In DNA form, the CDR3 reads TGTGCCAGCAGCCGAAGACAGGGGGAAGAGACCCAGTACTTC.

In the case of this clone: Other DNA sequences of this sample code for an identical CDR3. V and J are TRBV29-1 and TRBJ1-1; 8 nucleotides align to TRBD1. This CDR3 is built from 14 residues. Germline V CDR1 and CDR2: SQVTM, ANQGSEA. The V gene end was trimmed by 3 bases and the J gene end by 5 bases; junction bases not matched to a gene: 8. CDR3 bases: TGCAGCGTTGACAGGGGGCAGAGAGGGACTGAAGCTTTCTTT. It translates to CSVDRGQRGTEAFF.

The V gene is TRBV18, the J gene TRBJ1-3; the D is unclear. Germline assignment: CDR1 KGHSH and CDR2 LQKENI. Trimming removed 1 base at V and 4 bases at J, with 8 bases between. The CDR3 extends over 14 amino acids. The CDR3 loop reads CASSPQESGNTIYF. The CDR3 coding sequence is TGTGCCAGCTCACCACAGGAGAGCGGAAACACCATATATTTT.

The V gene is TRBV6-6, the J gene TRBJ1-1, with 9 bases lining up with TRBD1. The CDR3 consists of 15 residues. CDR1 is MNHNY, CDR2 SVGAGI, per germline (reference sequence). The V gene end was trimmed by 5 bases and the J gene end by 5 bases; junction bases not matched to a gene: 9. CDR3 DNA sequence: TGTGCCAGCAGTCACACACAGGGGGCTTGGACTGAAGCTTTCTTT. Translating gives CASSHTQGAWTEAFF.

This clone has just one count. As DNA, the CDR3 is TGTGCCAGCAGCCCGGGGTATTCACCCCTCCACTTT. Translated: CASSPGYSPLHF. The chain is built from TRBV3-1 (or the pseudogene TRBV3-2) and TRBJ1-6; D not certain. There are 12 residues in the CDR3. Germline V gives CDR1 LGHDT, CDR2 YNNKEL (reference sequence). V lost 4 bases and J lost 8, with 6 bases in between.

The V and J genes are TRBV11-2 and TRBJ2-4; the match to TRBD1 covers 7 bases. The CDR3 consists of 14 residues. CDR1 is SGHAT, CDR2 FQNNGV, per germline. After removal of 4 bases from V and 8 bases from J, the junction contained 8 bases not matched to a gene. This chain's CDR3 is CASSSRTGRDIQYF. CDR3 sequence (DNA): TGTGCCAGCAGCTCCCGGACAGGCAGGGACATTCAGTACTTC.

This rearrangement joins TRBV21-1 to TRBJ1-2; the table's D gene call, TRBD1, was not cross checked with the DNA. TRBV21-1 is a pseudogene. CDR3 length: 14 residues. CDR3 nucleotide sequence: TGTGCCAGCGTTCCGGACACCCCTGTGGATGGCTACACCTTC. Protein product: CASVPDTPVDGYTF.

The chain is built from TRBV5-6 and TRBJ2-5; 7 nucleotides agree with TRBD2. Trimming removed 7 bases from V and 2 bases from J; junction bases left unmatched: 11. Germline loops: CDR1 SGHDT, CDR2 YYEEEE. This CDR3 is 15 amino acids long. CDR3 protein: CASQFGGNRQETQYF. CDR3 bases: TGTGCCAGCCAGTTCGGGGGGAACAGGCAAGAGACCCAGTACTTC.

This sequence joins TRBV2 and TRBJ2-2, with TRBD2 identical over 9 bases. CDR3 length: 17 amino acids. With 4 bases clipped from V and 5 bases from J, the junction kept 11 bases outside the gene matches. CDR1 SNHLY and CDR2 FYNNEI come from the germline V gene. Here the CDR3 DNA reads TGTGCCAGCAGTGCTTTAGCGGGAGTTAGAGGGACCGGGGAGCTGTTTTTT. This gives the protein CASSALAGVRGTGELFF.

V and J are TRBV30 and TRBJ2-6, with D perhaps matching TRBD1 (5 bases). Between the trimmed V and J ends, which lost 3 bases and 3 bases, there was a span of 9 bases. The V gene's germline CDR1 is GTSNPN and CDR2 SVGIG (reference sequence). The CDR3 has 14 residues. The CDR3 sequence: CAWSPGFGANVLTF. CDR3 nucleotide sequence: TGTGCCTGGAGCCCAGGGTTTGGGGCCAACGTCCTGACTTTC.

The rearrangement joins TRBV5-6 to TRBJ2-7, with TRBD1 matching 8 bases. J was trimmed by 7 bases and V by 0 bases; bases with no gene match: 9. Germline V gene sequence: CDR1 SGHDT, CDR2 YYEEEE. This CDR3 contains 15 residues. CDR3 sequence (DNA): TGTGCCAGCAGCTTGGCCGGGACAGGAGGACGGGAGCAGTACTTC. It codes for CASSLAGTGGREQYF.

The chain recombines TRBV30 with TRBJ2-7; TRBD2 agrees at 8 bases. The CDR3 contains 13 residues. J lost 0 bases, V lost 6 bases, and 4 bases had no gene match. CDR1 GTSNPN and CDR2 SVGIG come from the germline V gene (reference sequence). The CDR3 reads CACLGTSSYEQYF. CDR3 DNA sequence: TGTGCCTGTTTAGGGACTAGCTCCTACGAGCAGTACTTC.

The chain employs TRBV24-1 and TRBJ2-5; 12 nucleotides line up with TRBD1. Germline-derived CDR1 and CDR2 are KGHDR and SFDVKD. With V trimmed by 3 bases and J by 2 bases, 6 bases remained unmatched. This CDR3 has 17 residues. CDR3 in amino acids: CATSDRGDRGRQETQYF. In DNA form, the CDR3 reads TGTGCCACCAGTGATCGGGGGGACAGGGGGCGGCAAGAGACCCAGTACTTC.

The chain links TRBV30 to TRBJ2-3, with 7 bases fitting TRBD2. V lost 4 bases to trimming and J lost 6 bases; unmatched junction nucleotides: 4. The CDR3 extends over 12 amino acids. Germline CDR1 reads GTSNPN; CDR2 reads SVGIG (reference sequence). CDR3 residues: CAWTLGGDTQYF. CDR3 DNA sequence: TGTGCCTGGACCCTCGGGGGGGATACGCAGTATTTT.

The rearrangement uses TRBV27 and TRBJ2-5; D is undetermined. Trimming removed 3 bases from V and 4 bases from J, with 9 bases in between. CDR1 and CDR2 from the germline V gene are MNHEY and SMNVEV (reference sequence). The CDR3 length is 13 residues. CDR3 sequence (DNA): TGTGCCAGCAGTTTTGCAAGAGGAGAGACCCAGTACTTC. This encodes CASSFARGETQYF.